This T cell receptor (beta chain) was retrieved from a study of identical twins. Study conclusions and caveats: Abundant cord blood beta clonotypes carried fewer insertions; memory repertoires showed none.

Trimming stripped 0 bases from V and 0 bases from J, with 3 bases between. CDR1 WNHNN and CDR2 SYGVQD come from the germline V gene (reference sequence). This CDR3 region has 13 residues. TCRdb reprocessed the 5' RACE reads with MiXCR, giving one entry per CDR3 protein. Counted here are around 530,000 distinct CDR3 sequences, around 15% occurring once; the ten biggest clones make up roughly 0.42%. As regards this clonotype: Its antigen is unknown.

The same data also went into a second study, on yellow fever vaccine responses in identical twins.

Sequenced sample: CD4+ T cells sorted from blood. The sequence derives from a woman aged 18 to 35 in good health. The chain combines TRBV10-1 with TRBJ2-7; D is unclear. For the CDR3, the DNA is TGCGCCAGCAGTGAGTCTGTCTCCTACGAGCAGTACTTC. It codes for CASSESVSYEQYF.